The present T cell receptor (beta chain) was sequenced within a study of CD8 T cells in Susac syndrome. Sequencing of TCR beta was performed on blood CD8+ and CD4+ T cells. The patients who served as multiple sclerosis controls were treatment-naive and had stable or active relapsing-remitting disease that fulfilled the revised McDonald criteria. The germline V gene has CDR1 ENHRY and CDR2 SYGVKD. The ends were cut back, 3 bases at V and 6 bases at J, with 15 bases in the middle. The CDR3 has 15 residues. RNA totalling about 0.45 to 1 ug underwent reverse transcription with random hexamers. A multiplex approach, immunoSEQ multiplex PCR, amplified TCR beta CDR3 across 54 Vbeta and 13 Jbeta. TCRdb analysed the immunoSEQ multiplex PCR reads with MiXCR anew, one entry per CDR3 protein. The table has under 200,000 distinct CDR3 sequences, 85% to 95% seen once.

The sequence was obtained from a human donor with multiple sclerosis. This rearrangement joins TRBV10-3 to TRBJ1-5, with D uncertain. Sample: CD8+ T cells from PBMCs. The CDR3 protein is CAISEGREWSQPQHF. Here the CDR3 DNA reads TGTGCCATCAGTGAAGGGAGGGAATGGAGTCAGCCCCAGCATTTT.